The clone carrying this T cell receptor beta chain counts as medium-sized. The protocol was immunoSEQ multiplex PCR, while the TCRdb copy is restricted to in-frame clones and leaves out a portion. The sample carries 1,400 or so clones, 20% recorded once. Germline V gene sequence: CDR1 SGHTA, CDR2 FQGNSA. This CDR3 is built from 13 residues. Trimming cost V 5 bases and J 7 bases; bases outside gene matches: 7. This sample was taken from a study of T cells in localized non-small cell lung cancer. This TCR was sampled from a male donor at least 60 years old with stage I squamous cell lung carcinoma. The chain carries TRBV7-2 and TRBJ1-1, with TRBD1 identical over 7 bases. The specimen was normal lung tissue next to the tumor, collected before any cancer treatment. The chain's CDR3 is CASSEQGSREAFF. The CDR3 DNA sequence: TGTGCCAGCAGCGAACAGGGGTCTCGTGAAGCTTTCTTT.